This T cell receptor (beta chain) stems from a study of graft-versus-host responses after intestinal transplantation. Only in-frame clones appear in the TCRdb table, and some are missing; sequencing was by immunoSEQ multiplex PCR. This table has about 64,000 clones, roughly nine tenths appearing once. With respect to this clone: What it binds is not known.

Germline-derived CDR1 and CDR2 are MDHEN and SYDVKM. CDR3 length: 12 residues. V was shortened by 5 bases and J by 6 bases, with 11 bases between the two germline ends. Sequences were derived from unstimulated CD8+ T cells sorted from spleen or lymph node cells, sampled before transplant. V usage is TRBV28 and J usage is TRBJ2-7; D uncertain. This receptor was obtained from a human donor who was the organ donor for an intestinal transplant. CDR3 sequence: CASSLMAREQYF. CDR3 sequence (DNA): TGTGCCAGCAGTCTCATGGCCCGCGAGCAGTACTTC.